This T cell receptor beta chain comes out of a study of beta chain features in type 1 diabetes. Study information: Patient and healthy donor groups were alike in age, gender and cell yields.

Investigators reverse transcribed all isolated RNA, so they sequenced expressed TCRB transcripts. Repertoires were generated with immunoSEQ multiplex PCR, while TCRdb's copy carries only in-frame clones and drops some. The sample has under 300,000 clones, roughly 22% seen once; the top ten hold around 0.029%. The CDR3 runs to 13 residues. After removal of 3 bases from V and 3 bases from J, the junction contained 2 bases not matched to a gene. CDR1 SGHNT and CDR2 YYREEE come from the germline V gene (reference sequence). Worth noting for this clone: No antigen is known for it.

A sort by CD45RO/CCR7/CD25/CD127/CD95/CD27 yielded CD4+ naive, central memory, regulatory and stem cell-like memory cells. Whole-study results and caveats: In the patient group, naive, central memory and Treg TCRB repertoires seemed more alike than in the healthy donor group. Equally in patients and controls, shorter templates might have been favored by PCR. When Type 1 diabetes patients were examined, their TCRB CDR3s proved moderately but significantly shorter in all four CD4+ subsets.

Sequences were obtained from naive CD4+ T cells from blood. The receptor was derived from a woman in her thirties or forties with type 1 diabetes. V gene TRBV5-4 combines with J gene TRBJ1-1; 7 positions agree with TRBD1. Here the CDR3 DNA reads TGTGCCAGCAGCTGGGACAGACACACTGAAGCTTTCTTT. Translation gives CASSWDRHTEAFF.